This T cell receptor (beta chain) originates from a study of T cells after yellow fever vaccination. Study results and caveats: The presence of abundant clonotypes contaminating from the bulk population was possible in FACS-sorted repertoires. Subsequent booster samples again held most clones from primary vaccination (96% CD4, about 85% CD8). A weaker but faster secondary response was observed, peaking on day 5 versus 15.

As TCR cDNA was made by 5'RACE template switching, a universal primer site and UMIs were added. TCRdb used MiXCR to reprocess the 5' RACE reads, holding one entry per CDR3 protein. This sample carries about 400,000 distinct CDR3 sequences, about 6% of them seen once, and the ten largest clones take approximately 15%. The CDR3 consists of 15 residues. Germline V gene lookup returns CDR1 MNHEY and CDR2 SVGEGT. V was clipped by 5 bases and J by 9 bases; unmatched bases: 13. This clonotype has a handful of counts. Its antigen is not identified. This rearrangement joins TRBV6-2 or TRBV6-3 to TRBJ2-4; 7 nucleotides match TRBD1. The receptor was isolated from a man aged 30 to 45 who received the YFV17D yellow fever vaccine. The source material was PBMCs, sampled 5 days after the yellow fever booster vaccination. CDR3 region: CASSQDRDRWAIQYF. The CDR3 bases are TGTGCCAGCAGTCAAGACAGGGATAGGTGGGCCATTCAGTACTTC.